This TCR beta chain is drawn from a study of T cell changes during pregnancy in multiple sclerosis. Germline CDR1 is SNHLY and CDR2 is FYNNEI. This CDR3 is 18 amino acids long. V lost 5 bases, J lost 4 bases, and 12 bases stayed unmatched. TCRdb keeps only in-frame clones here, not all; method: immunoSEQ multiplex PCR. The table includes 100,000 or so clones, approximately 93% detected once. The rearrangement links TRBV2 to TRBJ2-2, with 11 bases that match TRBD1. The source material was peripheral blood, sampled after pregnancy. The sequence was obtained from a female donor with multiple sclerosis, enrolled in a pregnancy study. CDR3 protein: CASSKIPGTGGLTGELFF. DNA of the CDR3: TGTGCCAGCAGTAAAATACCCGGGACAGGGGGGCTCACCGGGGAGCTGTTTTTT.